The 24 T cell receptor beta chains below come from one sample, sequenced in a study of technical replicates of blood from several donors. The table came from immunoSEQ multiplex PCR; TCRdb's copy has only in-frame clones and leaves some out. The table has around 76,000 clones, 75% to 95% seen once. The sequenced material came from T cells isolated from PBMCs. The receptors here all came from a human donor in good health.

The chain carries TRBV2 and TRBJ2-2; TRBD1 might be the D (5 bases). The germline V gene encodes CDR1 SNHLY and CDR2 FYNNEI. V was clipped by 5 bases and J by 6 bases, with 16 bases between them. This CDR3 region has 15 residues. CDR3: CASSIIRGFSGELFF. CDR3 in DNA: TGTGCCAGCAGTATCATAAGGGGCTTTTCCGGGGAGCTGTTTTTT.

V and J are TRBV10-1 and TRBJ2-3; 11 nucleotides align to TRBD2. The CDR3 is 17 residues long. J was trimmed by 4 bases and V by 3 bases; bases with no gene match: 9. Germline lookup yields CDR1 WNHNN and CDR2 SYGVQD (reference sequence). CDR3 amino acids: CASSDTRSSGRPDTQYF. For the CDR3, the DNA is TGCGCCAGCAGTGACACCCGGTCTAGCGGGAGGCCAGATACGCAGTATTTT.

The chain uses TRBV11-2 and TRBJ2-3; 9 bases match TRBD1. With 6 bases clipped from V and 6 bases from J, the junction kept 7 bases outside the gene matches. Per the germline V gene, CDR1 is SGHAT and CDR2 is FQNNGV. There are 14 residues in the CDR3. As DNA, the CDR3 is TGTGCCAGCAGTCCAGGACAGGGGTGGGATACGCAGTATTTT. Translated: CASSPGQGWDTQYF.

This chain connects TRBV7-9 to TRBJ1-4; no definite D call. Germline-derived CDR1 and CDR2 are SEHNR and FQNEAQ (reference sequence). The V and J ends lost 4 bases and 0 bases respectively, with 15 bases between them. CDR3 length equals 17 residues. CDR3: CASSSSHSGATNEKLFF. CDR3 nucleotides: TGTGCCAGCAGCTCCAGCCACTCGGGAGCAACTAATGAAAAACTGTTTTTT.

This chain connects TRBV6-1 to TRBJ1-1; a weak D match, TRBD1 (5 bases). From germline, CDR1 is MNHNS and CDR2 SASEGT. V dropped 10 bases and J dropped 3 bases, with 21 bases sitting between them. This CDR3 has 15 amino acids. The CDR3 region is CANRLKGGAHTEAFF. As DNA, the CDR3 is TGTGCCAACAGGCTCAAAGGAGGGGCCCACACTGAAGCTTTCTTT.

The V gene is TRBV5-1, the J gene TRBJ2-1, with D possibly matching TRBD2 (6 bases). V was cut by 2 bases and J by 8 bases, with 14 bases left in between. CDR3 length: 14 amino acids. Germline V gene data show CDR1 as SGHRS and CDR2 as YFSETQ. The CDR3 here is CASSFGTVADEQFF. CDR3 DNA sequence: TGCGCCAGCAGCTTTGGTACGGTAGCGGATGAGCAGTTCTTC.

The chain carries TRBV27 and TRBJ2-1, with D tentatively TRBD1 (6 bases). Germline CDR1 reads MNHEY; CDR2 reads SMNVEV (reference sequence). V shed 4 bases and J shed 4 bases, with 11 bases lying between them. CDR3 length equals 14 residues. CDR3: CASSYGGRYNEQFF. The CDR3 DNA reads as TGTGCCAGCAGTTATGGGGGCCGGTACAATGAGCAGTTCTTC.

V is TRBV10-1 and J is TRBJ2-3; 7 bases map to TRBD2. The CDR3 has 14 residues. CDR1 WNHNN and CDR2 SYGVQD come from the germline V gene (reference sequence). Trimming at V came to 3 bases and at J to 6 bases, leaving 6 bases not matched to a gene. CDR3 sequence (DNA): TGCGCCAGCAGTGACGGACTAGTACGCGATACGCAGTATTTT. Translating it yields CASSDGLVRDTQYF.

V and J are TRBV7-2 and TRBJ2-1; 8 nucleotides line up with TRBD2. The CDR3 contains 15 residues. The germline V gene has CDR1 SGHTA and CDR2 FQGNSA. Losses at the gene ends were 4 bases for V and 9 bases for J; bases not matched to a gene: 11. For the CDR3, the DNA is TGTGCCAGCAGCTCGGGAGGGACTAGATTATCTGAGCAGTTCTTC. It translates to CASSSGGTRLSEQFF.

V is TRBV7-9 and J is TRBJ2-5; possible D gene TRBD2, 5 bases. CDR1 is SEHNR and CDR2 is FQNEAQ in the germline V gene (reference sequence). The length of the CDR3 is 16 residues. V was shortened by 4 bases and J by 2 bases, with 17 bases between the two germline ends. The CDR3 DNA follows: TGTGCCAGCAGCTCATCAACCGGGATCCGTCAAGAGACCCAGTACTTC. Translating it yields CASSSSTGIRQETQYF.

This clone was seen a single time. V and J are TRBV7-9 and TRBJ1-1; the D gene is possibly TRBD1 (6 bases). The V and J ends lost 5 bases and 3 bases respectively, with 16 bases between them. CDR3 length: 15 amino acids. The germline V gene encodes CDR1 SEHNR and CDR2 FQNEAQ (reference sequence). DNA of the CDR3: TGTGCCAGCAGCCTGGACAGAATGGGGGACACTGAAGCTTTCTTT. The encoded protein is CASSLDRMGDTEAFF.

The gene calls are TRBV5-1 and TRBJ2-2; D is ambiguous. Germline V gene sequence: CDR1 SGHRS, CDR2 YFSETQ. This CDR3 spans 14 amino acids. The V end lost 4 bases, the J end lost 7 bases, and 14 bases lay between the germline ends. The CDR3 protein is CASSTGGPVGELFF. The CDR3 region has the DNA TGCGCCAGCAGCACTGGTGGGCCGGTCGGGGAGCTGTTTTTT. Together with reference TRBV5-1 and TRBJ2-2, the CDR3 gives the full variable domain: KAGVTQTPRYLIKTRGQQVTLSCSPISGHRSVSWYQQTPGQGLQFLFEYFSETQRNKGNFPGRFSGRQFSNSRSEMNVSTLELGDSALYLCASSTGGPVGELFFGEGSRLTVL.

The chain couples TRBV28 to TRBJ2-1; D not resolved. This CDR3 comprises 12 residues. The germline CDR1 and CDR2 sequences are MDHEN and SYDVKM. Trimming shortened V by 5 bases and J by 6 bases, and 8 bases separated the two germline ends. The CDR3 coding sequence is TGTGCCAGCAGTCCCCCCGGCAATGAGCAGTTCTTC. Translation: CASSPPGNEQFF.

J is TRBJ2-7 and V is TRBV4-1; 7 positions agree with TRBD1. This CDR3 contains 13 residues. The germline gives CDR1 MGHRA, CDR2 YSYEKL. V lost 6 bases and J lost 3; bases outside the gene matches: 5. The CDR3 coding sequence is TGCGCCAGCAGGGGACAGCGTAGCTACGAGCAGTACTTC. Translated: CASRGQRSYEQYF.

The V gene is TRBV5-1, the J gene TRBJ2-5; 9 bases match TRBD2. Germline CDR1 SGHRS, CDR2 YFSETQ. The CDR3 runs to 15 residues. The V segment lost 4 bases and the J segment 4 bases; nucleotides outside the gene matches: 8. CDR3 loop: CASSQTPGLAETQYF. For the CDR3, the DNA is TGCGCCAGCAGCCAAACCCCGGGACTAGCAGAGACCCAGTACTTC.

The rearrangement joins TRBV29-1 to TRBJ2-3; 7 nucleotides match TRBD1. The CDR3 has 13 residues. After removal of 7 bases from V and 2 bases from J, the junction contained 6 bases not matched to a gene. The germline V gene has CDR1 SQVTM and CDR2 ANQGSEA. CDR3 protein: CSAGQAVTDTQYF. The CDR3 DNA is TGCAGCGCCGGACAGGCAGTCACAGATACGCAGTATTTT.

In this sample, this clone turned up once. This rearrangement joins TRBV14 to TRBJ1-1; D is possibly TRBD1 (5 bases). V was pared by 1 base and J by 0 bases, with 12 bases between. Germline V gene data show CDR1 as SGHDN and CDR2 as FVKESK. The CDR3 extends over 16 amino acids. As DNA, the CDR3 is TGTGCCAGCAGCCAAGCGGGGGGATACATGAACACTGAAGCTTTCTTT. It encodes CASSQAGGYMNTEAFF.

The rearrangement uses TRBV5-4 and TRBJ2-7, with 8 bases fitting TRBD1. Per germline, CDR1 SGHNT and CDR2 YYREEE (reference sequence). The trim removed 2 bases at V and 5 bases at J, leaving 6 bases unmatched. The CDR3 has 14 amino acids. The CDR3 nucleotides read TGTGCCAGCAGCTTATTTCAGGGGGCGGACGAGCAGTACTTC. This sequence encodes CASSLFQGADEQYF.

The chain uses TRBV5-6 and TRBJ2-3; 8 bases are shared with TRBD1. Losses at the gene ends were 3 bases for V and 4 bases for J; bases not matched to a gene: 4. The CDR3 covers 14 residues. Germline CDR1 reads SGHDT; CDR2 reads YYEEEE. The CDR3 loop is CASSYQGAADTQYF. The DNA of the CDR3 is TGTGCCAGCAGCTACCAGGGGGCGGCAGATACGCAGTATTTT.

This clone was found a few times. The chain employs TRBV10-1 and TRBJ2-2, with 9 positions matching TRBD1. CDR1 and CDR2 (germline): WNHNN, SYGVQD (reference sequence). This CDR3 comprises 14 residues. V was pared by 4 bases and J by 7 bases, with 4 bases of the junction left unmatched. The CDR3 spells CASSAQGAVGELFF. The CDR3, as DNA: TGCGCCAGCAGTGCACAGGGGGCGGTCGGGGAGCTGTTTTTT.

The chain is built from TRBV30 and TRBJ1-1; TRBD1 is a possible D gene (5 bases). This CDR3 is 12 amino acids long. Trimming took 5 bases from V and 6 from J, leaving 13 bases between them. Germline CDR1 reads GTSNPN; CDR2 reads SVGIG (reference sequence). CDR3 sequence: CAWSGDSPEAFF. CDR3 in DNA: TGTGCCTGGTCGGGGGATTCGCCTGAAGCTTTCTTT. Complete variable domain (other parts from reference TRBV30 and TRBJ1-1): SQTIHQWPATLVQPVGSPLSLECTVEGTSNPNLYWYRQAAGRGLQLLFYSVGIGQISSEVPQNLSASRPQDRQFILSSKKLLLSDSGFYLCAWSGDSPEAFFGQGTRLTVV.

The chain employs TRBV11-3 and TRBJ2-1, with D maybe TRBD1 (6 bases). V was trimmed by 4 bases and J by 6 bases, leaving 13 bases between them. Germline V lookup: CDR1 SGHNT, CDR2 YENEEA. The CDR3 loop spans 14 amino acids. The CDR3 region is CASSSMDRPNEQFF. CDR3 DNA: TGTGCCAGCAGCTCAATGGACAGACCCAATGAGCAGTTCTTC.

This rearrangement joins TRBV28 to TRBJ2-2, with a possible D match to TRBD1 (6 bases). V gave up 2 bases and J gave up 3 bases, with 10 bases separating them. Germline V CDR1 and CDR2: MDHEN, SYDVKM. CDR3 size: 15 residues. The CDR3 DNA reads TGTGCCAGCAGTTTAATCACAGGGTACACCGGGGAGCTGTTTTTT. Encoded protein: CASSLITGYTGELFF.

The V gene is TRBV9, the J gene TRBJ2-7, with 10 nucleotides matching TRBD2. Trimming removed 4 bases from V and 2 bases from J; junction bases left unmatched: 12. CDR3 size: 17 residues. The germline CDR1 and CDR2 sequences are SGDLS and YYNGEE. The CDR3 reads CASSPRGSGRTPYEQYF. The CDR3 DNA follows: TGTGCCAGCAGCCCCCGGGGTAGCGGGAGGACCCCCTACGAGCAGTACTTC.